Listed below are T cell receptor beta chains from one sample, sequenced in a study of beta chain features in type 1 diabetes. TCRdb keeps only in-frame clones here, not all; method: immunoSEQ multiplex PCR. The sample has under 450,000 clones, 11% to 15% seen once. Input material: naive CD4+ T cells from blood. The source is a man aged 25-45 years in good health. Each CDR3 is given with its conserved first and last residue. The D gene is left open where the match is weak. Expanded clones get a size class; other rows say once, few or many, or leave the size out.

J gene: TRBJ1-6; CDR3 length: 14; D gene: .; clone size: .; V gene: TRBV9; CDR3 protein: CASSVTGNNSPLHF; CDR3 DNA: TGTGCCAGCAGCGTCACAGGGAATAATTCACCCCTCCACTTT
J gene: TRBJ2-5; CDR3 length: 14; D gene: TRBD1; clone size: .; V gene: TRBV5-1; CDR3 protein: CASSVGTEQETQYF; CDR3 DNA: TGCGCCAGCAGCGTCGGGACAGAACAAGAGACCCAGTACTTC
J gene: TRBJ2-1; CDR3 length: 19; D gene: .; clone size: few; V gene: TRBV19; CDR3 protein: CASSKRTGTATYTYNEQFF; CDR3 DNA: TGTGCCAGTAGTAAACGCACCGGGACGGCTACGTACACTTACAATGAGCAGTTCTTC
J gene: TRBJ2-3; CDR3 length: 13; D gene: .; clone size: many; V gene: TRBV11-1; CDR3 protein: CASSRLSTDTQYF; CDR3 DNA: TGTGCCAGCAGCCGCCTAAGCACAGATACGCAGTATTTT
J gene: TRBJ2-3; CDR3 length: 15; D gene: TRBD1; clone size: .; V gene: TRBV2; CDR3 protein: CASSLLDRGRDTQYF; CDR3 DNA: TGTGCCAGCAGCCTCTTAGACAGGGGGCGAGATACGCAGTATTTT
J gene: TRBJ2-3; CDR3 length: 14; D gene: .; clone size: few; V gene: TRBV2; CDR3 protein: CASSEGGGTDTQYF; CDR3 DNA: TGTGCCAGCAGTGAAGGCGGGGGCACAGATACGCAGTATTTT
J gene: TRBJ2-2; CDR3 length: 15; D gene: .; clone size: few; V gene: TRBV15; CDR3 protein: CATSRGLEPTGELFF; CDR3 DNA: TGTGCCACCAGCAGAGGACTAGAGCCAACCGGGGAGCTGTTTTTT
J gene: TRBJ1-5; CDR3 length: 16; D gene: .; clone size: .; V gene: TRBV9; CDR3 protein: CASSEIRLIGDQPQHF; CDR3 DNA: TGTGCCAGCAGCGAGATCCGGCTTATCGGGGATCAGCCCCAGCATTTT
J gene: TRBJ2-1; CDR3 length: 15; D gene: .; clone size: few; V gene: TRBV4-2; CDR3 protein: CASSQTGLNYNEQFF; CDR3 DNA: TGTGCCAGCAGCCAAACAGGACTAAACTACAATGAGCAGTTCTTC
J gene: TRBJ1-1; CDR3 length: 13; D gene: .; clone size: few; V gene: TRBV30; CDR3 protein: CAWSAGQRTEAFF; CDR3 DNA: TGTGCCTGGAGTGCCGGACAACGCACTGAAGCTTTCTTT